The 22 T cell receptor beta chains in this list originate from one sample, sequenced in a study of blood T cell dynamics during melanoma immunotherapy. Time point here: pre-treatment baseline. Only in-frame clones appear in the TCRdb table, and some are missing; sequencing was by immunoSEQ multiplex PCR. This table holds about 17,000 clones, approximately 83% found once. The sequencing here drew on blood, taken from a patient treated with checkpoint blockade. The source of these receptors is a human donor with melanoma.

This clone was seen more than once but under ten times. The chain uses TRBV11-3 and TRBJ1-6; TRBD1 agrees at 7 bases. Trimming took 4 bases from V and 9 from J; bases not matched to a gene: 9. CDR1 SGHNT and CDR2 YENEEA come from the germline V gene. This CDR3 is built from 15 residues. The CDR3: CASSSDRASSSPLHF. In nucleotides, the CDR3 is TGTGCCAGCAGCTCCGACAGGGCTTCATCTTCACCCCTCCACTTT.

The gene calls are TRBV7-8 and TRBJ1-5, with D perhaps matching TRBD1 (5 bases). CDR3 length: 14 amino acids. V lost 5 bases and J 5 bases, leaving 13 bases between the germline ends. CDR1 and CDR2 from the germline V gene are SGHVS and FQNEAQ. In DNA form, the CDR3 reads TGTGCCAGCAGCCCCGGGGGGTTCTATCAGCCCCAGCATTTT. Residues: CASSPGGFYQPQHF.

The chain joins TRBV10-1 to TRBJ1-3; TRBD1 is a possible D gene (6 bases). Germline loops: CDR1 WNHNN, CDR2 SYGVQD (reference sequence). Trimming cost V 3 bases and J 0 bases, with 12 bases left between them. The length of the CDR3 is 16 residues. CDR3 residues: CASSDPGHFSGNTIYF. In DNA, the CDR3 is TGCGCCAGCAGTGATCCGGGACACTTCTCTGGAAACACCATATATTTT.

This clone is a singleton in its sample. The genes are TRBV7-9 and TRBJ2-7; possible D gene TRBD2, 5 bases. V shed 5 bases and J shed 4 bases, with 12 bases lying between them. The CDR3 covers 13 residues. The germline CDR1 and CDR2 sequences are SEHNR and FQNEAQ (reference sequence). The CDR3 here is CASSHGGPYEQYF. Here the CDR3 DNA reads TGTGCCAGCAGCCATGGAGGACCTTACGAGCAGTACTTC.

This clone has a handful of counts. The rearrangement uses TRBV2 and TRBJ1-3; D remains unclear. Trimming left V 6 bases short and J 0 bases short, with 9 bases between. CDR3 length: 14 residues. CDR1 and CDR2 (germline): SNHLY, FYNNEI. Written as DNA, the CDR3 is TGTGCCAGCAGGACGGCGAGCTCTGGAAACACCATATATTTT. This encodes CASRTASSGNTIYF.

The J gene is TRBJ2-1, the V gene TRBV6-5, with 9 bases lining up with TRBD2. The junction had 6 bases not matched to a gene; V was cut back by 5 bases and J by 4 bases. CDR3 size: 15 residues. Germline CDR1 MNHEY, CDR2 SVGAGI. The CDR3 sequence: CASSLTSGLYNEQFF. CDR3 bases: TGTGCCAGCAGTCTTACTAGCGGGCTATACAATGAGCAGTTCTTC.

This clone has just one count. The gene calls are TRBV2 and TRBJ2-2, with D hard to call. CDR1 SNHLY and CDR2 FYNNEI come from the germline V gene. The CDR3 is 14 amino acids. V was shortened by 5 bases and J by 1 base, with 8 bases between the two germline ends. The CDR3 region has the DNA TGTGCCAGCAGTCTTCTGGTGAACACCGGGGAGCTGTTTTTT. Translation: CASSLLVNTGELFF. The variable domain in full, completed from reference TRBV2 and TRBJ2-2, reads EPEVTQTPSHQVTQMGQEVILRCVPISNHLYFYWYRQILGQKVEFLVSFYNNEISEKSEIFDDQFSVERPDGSNFTLKIRSTKLEDSAMYFCASSLLVNTGELFFGEGSRLTVL.

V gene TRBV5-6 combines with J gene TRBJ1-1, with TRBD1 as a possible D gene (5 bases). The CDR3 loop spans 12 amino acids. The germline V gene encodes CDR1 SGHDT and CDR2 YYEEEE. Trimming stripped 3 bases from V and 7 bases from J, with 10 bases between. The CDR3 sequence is CASSWVGGEAFF. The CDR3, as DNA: TGTGCCAGCAGCTGGGTCGGGGGTGAAGCTTTCTTT.

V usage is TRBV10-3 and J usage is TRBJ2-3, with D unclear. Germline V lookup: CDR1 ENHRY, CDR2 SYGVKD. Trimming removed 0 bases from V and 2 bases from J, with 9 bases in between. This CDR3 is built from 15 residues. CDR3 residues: CAISESNQATDTQYF. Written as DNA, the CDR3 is TGTGCCATCAGTGAGTCGAATCAGGCCACAGATACGCAGTATTTT.

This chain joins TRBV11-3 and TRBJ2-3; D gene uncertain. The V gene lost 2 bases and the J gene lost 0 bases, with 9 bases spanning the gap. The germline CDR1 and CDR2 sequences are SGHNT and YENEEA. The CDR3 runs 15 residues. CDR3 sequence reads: CASSLLSASTDTQYF. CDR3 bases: TGTGCCAGCAGCTTATTGTCAGCTAGCACAGATACGCAGTATTTT.

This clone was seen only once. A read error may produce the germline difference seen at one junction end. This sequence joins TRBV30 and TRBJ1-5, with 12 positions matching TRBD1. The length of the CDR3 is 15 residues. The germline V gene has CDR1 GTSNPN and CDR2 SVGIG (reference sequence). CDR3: CTWSVRDRGPQPQHF. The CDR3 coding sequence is TGTACCTGGAGTGTACGGGACAGGGGGCCTCAGCCCCAGCATTTT.

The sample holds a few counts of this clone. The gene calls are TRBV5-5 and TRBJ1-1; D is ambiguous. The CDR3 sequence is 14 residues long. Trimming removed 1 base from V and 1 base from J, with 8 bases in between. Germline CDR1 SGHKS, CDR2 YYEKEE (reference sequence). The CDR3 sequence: CASSLRQANTEAFF. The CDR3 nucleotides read TGTGCCAGCAGCTTGAGGCAGGCGAACACTGAAGCTTTCTTT.

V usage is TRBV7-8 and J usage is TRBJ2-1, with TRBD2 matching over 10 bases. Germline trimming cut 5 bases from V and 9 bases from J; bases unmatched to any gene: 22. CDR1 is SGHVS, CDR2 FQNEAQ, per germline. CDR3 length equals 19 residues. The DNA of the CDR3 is TGTGCCAGCAGCCGTATCCCTATCCCACTAGCGGGAAACGGGACTGAGCAGTTCTTC. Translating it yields CASSRIPIPLAGNGTEQFF.

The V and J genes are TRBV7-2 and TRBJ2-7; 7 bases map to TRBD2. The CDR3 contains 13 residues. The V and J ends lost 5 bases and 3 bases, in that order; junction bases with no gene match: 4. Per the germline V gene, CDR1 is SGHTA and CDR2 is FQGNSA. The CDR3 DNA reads TGTGCCAGCAGCCCCCCTAGCGGCTACGAGCAGTACTTC. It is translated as CASSPPSGYEQYF.

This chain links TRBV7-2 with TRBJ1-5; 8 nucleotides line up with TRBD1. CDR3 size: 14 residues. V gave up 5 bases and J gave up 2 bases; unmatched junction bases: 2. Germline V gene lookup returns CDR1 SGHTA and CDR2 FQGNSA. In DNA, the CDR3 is TGTGCCAGCAGCCAGACAGGGGGCAATCAGCCCCAGCATTTT. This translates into CASSQTGGNQPQHF.

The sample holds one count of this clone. The CDR3 region is CASSLEGRQGNYGYTF. The CDR3 DNA reads as TGTGCCAGCAGCTTAGAGGGAAGACAGGGGAACTATGGCTACACCTTC. The chain links TRBV11-3 to TRBJ1-2, with 8 bases identical to TRBD1. The J segment lost 2 bases and the V segment lost 0 bases, leaving 5 bases of the junction unmatched. Germline assignment: CDR1 SGHNT and CDR2 YENEEA. The CDR3 contains 16 residues.

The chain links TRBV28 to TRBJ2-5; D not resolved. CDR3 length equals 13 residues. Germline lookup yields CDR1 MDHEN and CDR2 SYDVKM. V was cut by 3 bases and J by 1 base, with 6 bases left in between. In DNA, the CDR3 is TGTGCCAGCAGTTTCATACTCCAAGAGACCCAGTACTTC. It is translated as CASSFILQETQYF.

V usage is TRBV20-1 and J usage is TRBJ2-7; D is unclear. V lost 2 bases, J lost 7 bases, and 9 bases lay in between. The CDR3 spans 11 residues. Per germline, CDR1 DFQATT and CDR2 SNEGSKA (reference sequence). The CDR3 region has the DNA TGCAGTGCTAGAAGGTGGGATGAGCAGTACTTC. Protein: CSARRWDEQYF.

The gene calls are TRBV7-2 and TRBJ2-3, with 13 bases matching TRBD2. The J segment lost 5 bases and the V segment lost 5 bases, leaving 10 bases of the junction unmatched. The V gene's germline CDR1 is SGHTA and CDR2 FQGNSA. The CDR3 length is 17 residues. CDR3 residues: CASSPIILAGGRDTQYF. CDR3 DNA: TGTGCCAGCAGCCCGATAATACTAGCGGGAGGGCGAGATACGCAGTATTTT.

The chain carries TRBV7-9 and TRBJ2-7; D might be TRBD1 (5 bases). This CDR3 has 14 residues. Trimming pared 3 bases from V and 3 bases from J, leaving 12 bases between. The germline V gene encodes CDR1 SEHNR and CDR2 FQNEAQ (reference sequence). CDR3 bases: TGTGCCAGCAGCTTGGGCAAGGGGAACTACGAGCAGTACTTC. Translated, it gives CASSLGKGNYEQYF. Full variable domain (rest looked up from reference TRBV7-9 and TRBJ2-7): DTGVSQNPRHKITKRGQNVTFRCDPISEHNRLYWYRQTLGQGPEFLTYFQNEAQLEKSRLLSDRFSAERPKGSFSTLEIQRTEQGDSAMYLCASSLGKGNYEQYFGPGTRLTVT.

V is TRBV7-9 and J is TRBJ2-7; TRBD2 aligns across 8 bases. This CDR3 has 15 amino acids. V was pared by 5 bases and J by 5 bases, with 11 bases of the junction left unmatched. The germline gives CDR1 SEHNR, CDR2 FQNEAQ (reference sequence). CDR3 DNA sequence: TGTGCCAGCAGCCCGTTCGGGGGGGGCCGGGACGAGCAGTACTTC. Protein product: CASSPFGGGRDEQYF.

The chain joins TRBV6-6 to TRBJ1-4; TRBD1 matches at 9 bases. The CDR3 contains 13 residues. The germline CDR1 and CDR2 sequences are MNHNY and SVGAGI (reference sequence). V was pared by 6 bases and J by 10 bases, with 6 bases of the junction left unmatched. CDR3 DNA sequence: TGTGCCAGCAGGGAGACAGGGGGTCGAAAACTGTTTTTT. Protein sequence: CASRETGGRKLFF.